This T cell receptor (beta chain) was identified in a study of blood T cell repertoires in COVID-19. How the authors handled the data: Amplification of reference gene primers provided the estimated nucleated cell counts. Method: immunoSEQ multiplex PCR; TCRdb's copy keeps in-frame clones and lacks some. V, J and clone size reflect that table, while D and trimming were determined from the DNA. The sample carries approximately 210,000 clones, approximately 90% recorded once. All recovered Cohort 3 donors got two negative PCRs, got clearance, or saw symptom resolution. This receptor was taken from a woman in her 30s who had recovered from COVID-19. The source material was PBMCs or T cells enriched from blood (not recorded which).

Here the CDR3 DNA reads TGCGCCAGCAGCTTCCCCCTATCCACTGAAGCTTTCTTT. It specifies CASSFPLSTEAFF. The gene calls are TRBV5-1 and TRBJ1-1; unclear D gene. This CDR3 has 13 amino acids. V was shortened by 2 bases and J by 4 bases, with 9 bases between the two germline ends. Germline V gene data show CDR1 as SGHRS and CDR2 as YFSETQ.